Shown below are 22 T cell receptor beta chains from a single sample sequenced in a study of a mutant IDH1 vaccine in newly diagnosed glioma (dated by TCRdb to the early 2020s). Explained via the paper, the time point label denotes: week 47, end of study. A 20-mer mutant IDH1 peptide at 300 micrograms in Montanide made up each vaccine dose, which was injected subcutaneously together with topical imiquimod. Antigens of these TCRs are unknown. Library generation was performed with the immunoSEQ multiplex PCR assay. TCRdb provides this immuneACCESS table in a form limited to in-frame rearrangements. Some clones are lacking; in checked studies, under half of them reflect an unresolved V gene, and why the rest are absent is not known. Here the sample has about 24,000 clones; 82% occur a single time. About 3.8% of the sample rests with the top ten. The sequences come from PBMCs, collected from a glioma patient whose treatment included an IDH1 peptide vaccine. The receptors originated from a man between 35 and 55 years old with glioma. Some clones in this sample may be carry-over from other donors' samples.

The chain is built from TRBV5-5 and TRBJ1-5; D is ambiguous. The V gene's germline CDR1 is SGHKS and CDR2 YYEKEE (reference sequence). The CDR3 is 14 amino acids. V was pared by 1 base and J by 4 bases, with 9 bases between. CDR3 nucleotide sequence: TGTGCCAGCAGCTTGAGTTCGGAGAATCAGCCCCAGCATTTT. It translates to CASSLSSENQPQHF.

This clone was observed a single time. The chain carries TRBV7-9 and TRBJ1-1; D not certain. Germline CDR1 SEHNR, CDR2 FQNEAQ (reference sequence). Trimming stripped 5 bases from V and 5 bases from J, with 9 bases between. The length of the CDR3 is 12 residues. CDR3 sequence reads: CASSATGTEAFF. CDR3 DNA: TGTGCCAGCAGCGCCACGGGGACTGAAGCTTTCTTT.

The gene calls are TRBV5-6 and TRBJ2-7; 8 nucleotides align to TRBD1. Germline V gene sequence: CDR1 SGHDT, CDR2 YYEEEE. J gave up 2 bases and V 3 bases, and 4 bases lay outside the gene matches. The CDR3 covers 14 residues. The CDR3 region is CASSSGGAPYEQYF. CDR3 nucleotides: TGTGCCAGCAGCTCAGGGGGCGCCCCCTACGAGCAGTACTTC.

The chain joins TRBV9 to TRBJ1-4; D gene ambiguous. Germline loops: CDR1 SGDLS, CDR2 YYNGEE. V dropped 2 bases and J dropped 5 bases, with 10 bases sitting between them. This CDR3 has 14 amino acids. In DNA form, the CDR3 reads TGTGCCAGCAGCGTCGGACCCGAGAATGAAAAACTGTTTTTT. Its protein product is CASSVGPENEKLFF.

The chain recombines TRBV2 with TRBJ2-3, with a weak D call TRBD1 (5 bases). The CDR3 covers 13 residues. Germline V lookup: CDR1 SNHLY, CDR2 FYNNEI. Trimming took off 7 bases at V and 2 bases at J, with 10 bases between the two ends. This CDR3 reads CASKSRATDTQYF. As DNA, the CDR3 is TGTGCCAGCAAATCCAGGGCCACAGATACGCAGTATTTT. Variable domain in full (rest from reference TRBV2 and TRBJ2-3): EPEVTQTPSHQVTQMGQEVILRCVPISNHLYFYWYRQILGQKVEFLVSFYNNEISEKSEIFDDQFSVERPDGSNFTLKIRSTKLEDSAMYFCASKSRATDTQYFGPGTRLTVL.

V and J are TRBV7-6 and TRBJ2-1; 7 bases are shared with TRBD2. CDR3 length equals 18 residues. V shed 2 bases, J shed 4 bases, and the junction held 14 bases outside the gene matches. Germline lookup yields CDR1 SGHVS and CDR2 FNYEAQ. This chain's CDR3 is CASSLRSLGGVGYNEQFF. The CDR3, as DNA: TGTGCCAGCAGCTTACGATCGTTGGGGGGGGTAGGTTACAATGAGCAGTTCTTC.

The chain carries TRBV27 and TRBJ2-7, with D hard to call. CDR1 and CDR2 from the germline V gene are MNHEY and SMNVEV (reference sequence). Trimming removed 4 bases at V and 12 bases at J, with 19 bases between. CDR3 length: 13 residues. The CDR3 spells CASSSERQSFRYF. CDR3 DNA: TGTGCCAGCAGTTCGGAGAGGCAGTCCTTCAGGTACTTC.

The J gene is TRBJ2-7, the V gene TRBV25-1; 7 nucleotides agree with TRBD2. The J segment lost 1 base and the V segment lost 0 bases, leaving 3 bases of the junction unmatched. Germline CDR1 MGHDK, CDR2 SYGVNS. This CDR3 is built from 15 residues. As DNA, the CDR3 is TGTGCCAGCAGTGAATATGGGCGGGGGTCCTACGAGCAGTACTTC. As protein: CASSEYGRGSYEQYF.

This clone has just a few counts. The rearrangement links TRBV5-1 to TRBJ1-1; 11 nucleotides align to TRBD1. J lost 1 base, V lost 2 bases, and 7 bases had no gene match. Per germline, CDR1 SGHRS and CDR2 YFSETQ. CDR3 length equals 17 residues. The DNA for the CDR3 is TGCGCCAGCAGCTTCCAAACCGGGACAGGGGGGAACACTGAAGCTTTCTTT. Translating it yields CASSFQTGTGGNTEAFF.

CDR3 DNA sequence: TGTGCCAGCAAGGGTCAAGGAAACACCATATATTTT. This gives the protein CASKGQGNTIYF. The gene calls are TRBV2 and TRBJ1-3; D ambiguous. This CDR3 is 12 amino acids long. Trimming stripped 7 bases from V and 4 bases from J, with 8 bases between. CDR1 SNHLY and CDR2 FYNNEI come from the germline V gene.

The rearrangement links TRBV5-1 to TRBJ1-1, with unresolved D. The CDR3 is made up of 13 amino acids. Germline loops: CDR1 SGHRS, CDR2 YFSETQ. V gave up 6 bases and J gave up 7 bases, with 16 bases separating them. The CDR3 nucleotides are TGCGCCAGCAAGAGAGGGCAGGACGTTGAAGCTTTCTTT. It translates to CASKRGQDVEAFF. Looking up the rest from reference TRBV5-1 and TRBJ1-1 gives the full variable domain: KAGVTQTPRYLIKTRGQQVTLSCSPISGHRSVSWYQQTPGQGLQFLFEYFSETQRNKGNFPGRFSGRQFSNSRSEMNVSTLELGDSALYLCASKRGQDVEAFFGQGTRLTVV.

The chain's CDR3 is CASSETPGGPIYEQYF. In DNA, the CDR3 is TGTGCCAGCAGTGAAACCCCGGGAGGGCCTATCTACGAGCAGTACTTC. The V gene is TRBV2, the J gene TRBJ2-7; 8 bases line up with TRBD2. V shed 2 bases, J shed 3 bases, and the junction held 9 bases outside the gene matches. CDR1 is SNHLY, CDR2 FYNNEI, per germline. CDR3 length equals 16 residues.

A single count supports this clone. V gene TRBV5-8 combines with J gene TRBJ2-7, with D possibly called TRBD1 or TRBD2 (5 bases each). Germline CDR1 SGHTS, CDR2 YDEGEE. The V gene lost 1 base and the J gene lost 3 bases, with 11 bases spanning the gap. There are 14 residues in the CDR3. CDR3 in DNA: TGTGCCAGCAGCTTGTCGGGACGGTTCTACGAGCAGTACTTC. Translating gives CASSLSGRFYEQYF.

The CDR3: CASSYTAFGNQPQHF. For the CDR3, the DNA is TGTGCCAGCAGCTACACAGCGTTTGGCAATCAGCCCCAGCATTTT. This chain links TRBV5-5 with TRBJ1-5; D not resolved. Germline V gene data show CDR1 as SGHKS and CDR2 as YYEKEE (reference sequence). Trimming stripped 3 bases from V and 2 bases from J, with 12 bases between. The CDR3 has 15 amino acids.

This chain connects TRBV2 to TRBJ1-1; D not certain. V dropped 3 bases and J dropped 1 base, with 6 bases sitting between them. The CDR3 is 13 amino acids. Germline CDR1 reads SNHLY; CDR2 reads FYNNEI. Here the CDR3 DNA reads TGTGCCAGCAGTGAGTTGGCGAACACTGAAGCTTTCTTT. As protein: CASSELANTEAFF.

The V gene is TRBV7-2, the J gene TRBJ1-4; 8 bases fit TRBD1. This CDR3 spans 16 amino acids. The ends lost 5 bases at V and 6 bases at J; junction bases unmatched: 11. Germline-derived CDR1 and CDR2 are SGHTA and FQGNSA. The CDR3, as DNA: TGTGCCAGCAGCATTGCAGGGGGCGCGGGTTATGAAAAACTGTTTTTT. Amino acid sequence: CASSIAGGAGYEKLFF.

This clone has just a few counts. The V call is TRBV30, the J call TRBJ1-1; 11 bases fit TRBD1. The germline CDR1 and CDR2 sequences are GTSNPN and SVGIG (reference sequence). The ends lost 5 bases at V and 11 bases at J; junction bases unmatched: 10. The CDR3 is made up of 13 amino acids. This CDR3 reads CAWGGRDRGNAFF. Written as DNA, the CDR3 is TGTGCCTGGGGAGGCCGGGACAGGGGGAACGCTTTCTTT.

The chain employs TRBV27 and TRBJ2-7, with TRBD2 as a possible D gene (6 bases). The CDR3 runs to 14 residues. V was cut by 4 bases and J by 2 bases, with 12 bases left in between. Germline V CDR1 and CDR2: MNHEY, SMNVEV (reference sequence). CDR3 protein: CASSSGRSAYEQYF. DNA for the CDR3: TGTGCCAGCAGTTCGGGGAGGTCCGCCTACGAGCAGTACTTC.

This rearrangement joins TRBV4-2 to TRBJ1-2; 7 nucleotides align to TRBD1. Trimming took 0 bases from V and 5 from J; bases not matched to a gene: 6. The CDR3 consists of 15 residues. Per the germline V gene, CDR1 is LGHNA and CDR2 is YNFKEQ. This CDR3 reads CASSQEGTVPYGYTF. The DNA of the CDR3 is TGTGCCAGCAGCCAAGAAGGGACAGTCCCTTATGGCTACACCTTC.

This chain links TRBV13 with TRBJ2-1; TRBD2 matches at 10 bases. Germline loops: CDR1 PRHDT, CDR2 FYEKMQ (reference sequence). V dropped 6 bases and J dropped 7; count of bases not matched to a gene: 9. The CDR3 runs 15 residues. This CDR3 reads CASRPRTSGVNEQFF. CDR3 DNA sequence: TGTGCCAGCAGGCCTCGGACTAGCGGCGTAAATGAGCAGTTCTTC. Complete variable domain (other parts from reference TRBV13 and TRBJ2-1): AAGVIQSPRHLIKEKRETATLKCYPIPRHDTVYWYQQGPGQDPQFLISFYEKMQSDKGSIPDRFSAQQFSDYHSELNMSSLELGDSALYFCASRPRTSGVNEQFFGPGTRLTVL.

The V gene is TRBV6-5, the J gene TRBJ1-6; possible D gene TRBD1, 6 bases. Trimming took off 6 bases at V and 10 bases at J, with 16 bases between the two ends. Germline loops: CDR1 MNHEY, CDR2 SVGAGI. This CDR3 contains 14 residues. CDR3 DNA sequence: TGTGCCAGCAGCATAGAACAGGGCCGGTCACCCCTCCACTTT. It codes for CASSIEQGRSPLHF.

This chain connects TRBV7-8 to TRBJ1-2, with 8 bases lining up with TRBD1. J lost 3 bases, V lost 1 base, and 7 bases had no gene match. CDR1 and CDR2 (germline): SGHVS, FQNEAQ. The CDR3 consists of 16 residues. CDR3 loop: CASSLGTGIYYYGYTF. In nucleotides, the CDR3 is TGTGCCAGCAGCTTAGGGACAGGGATTTATTACTATGGCTACACCTTC.